Below, 9 T cell receptor beta chains from the same sample are listed, as sequenced in a study of blood T cell repertoires in COVID-19. Generated by immunoSEQ multiplex PCR, the TCRdb table keeps only in-frame clones and is missing some. The sample has around 310,000 clones; 80% to 95% are singletons. The sample was peripheral blood. The origin of the receptors is a woman under 40 with COVID-19, enrolled during active disease.

The chain recombines TRBV4-1 with TRBJ2-1; 8 nucleotides match TRBD2. The CDR3 runs to 16 residues. J was trimmed by 4 bases and V by 0 bases; bases with no gene match: 5. The germline CDR1 and CDR2 sequences are MGHRA and YSYEKL. CDR3 sequence: CASSQDSGGGYNEQFF. The CDR3 DNA sequence: TGCGCCAGCAGCCAAGATAGTGGCGGGGGGTACAATGAGCAGTTCTTC.

The genes are TRBV3-1 (or the pseudogene TRBV3-2) and TRBJ2-7; 9 nucleotides match TRBD1. Trimming removed 1 base from V and 7 bases from J; junction bases left unmatched: 8. The CDR3 extends over 15 amino acids. Per germline, CDR1 LGHDT and CDR2 YNNKEL (reference sequence). The CDR3 coding sequence is TGTGCCAGCAGCCAAGCCCCCGGGACAGGGTCTGAGCAGTACTTC. Translated, it gives CASSQAPGTGSEQYF.

This chain connects TRBV28 to TRBJ1-2, with D tentatively TRBD1 (6 bases). V lost 5 bases and J 4 bases, leaving 14 bases between the germline ends. The V gene's germline CDR1 is MDHEN and CDR2 SYDVKM. The CDR3 runs to 14 residues. This CDR3 is CASSHPPTGYGYTF. The CDR3 region has the DNA TGTGCCAGCAGTCACCCCCCGACAGGCTATGGCTACACCTTC.

The gene calls are TRBV27 and TRBJ2-1, with 14 bases fitting TRBD2. The CDR3 runs 15 residues. Germline trimming cut 6 bases from V and 6 bases from J; bases unmatched to any gene: 4. The V gene's germline CDR1 is MNHEY and CDR2 SMNVEV (reference sequence). The CDR3 DNA reads TGTGCCAGCAGCCTTGGGACTAGCGGGAGCAATGAGCAGTTCTTC. Translation: CASSLGTSGSNEQFF.

The chain couples TRBV5-1 to TRBJ1-4, with 7 bases identical to TRBD1. V trimming: 0 bases; J trimming: 5 bases; junction bases outside the gene matches: 4. The length of the CDR3 is 15 residues. The V gene's germline CDR1 is SGHRS and CDR2 YFSETQ. In DNA, the CDR3 is TGCGCCAGCAGCTTGGGACAGGGAGGAAATGAAAAACTGTTTTTT. This encodes CASSLGQGGNEKLFF.

This sequence joins TRBV13 and TRBJ1-2; tentative D call: TRBD1 (5 bases). V shed 3 bases and J shed 13 bases, with 21 bases lying between them. The germline V gene encodes CDR1 PRHDT and CDR2 FYEKMQ (reference sequence). CDR3 length: 14 amino acids. The CDR3 sequence: CASSLVGGVSFFTF. DNA of the CDR3: TGTGCCAGCAGCTTGGTCGGAGGGGTTAGCTTCTTCACCTTC. The full variable domain, with the rest looked up from reference TRBV13 and TRBJ1-2, is AAGVIQSPRHLIKEKRETATLKCYPIPRHDTVYWYQQGPGQDPQFLISFYEKMQSDKGSIPDRFSAQQFSDYHSELNMSSLELGDSALYFCASSLVGGVSFFTFGSGTRLTVV.

This chain uses TRBV7-9 with TRBJ2-2; the D gene is possibly TRBD1 (6 bases). Germline V gives CDR1 SEHNR, CDR2 FQNEAQ (reference sequence). This CDR3 spans 15 amino acids. The germline V and J ends were trimmed by 4 bases and 2 bases, with 11 bases remaining between them. In DNA, the CDR3 is TGTGCCAGCAGCTGGGACAACTCTAACACCGGGGAGCTGTTTTTT. This translates into CASSWDNSNTGELFF.

CDR3 sequence (DNA): TGTGCCAGCAGCTTAAATGGACTAGCGAGAGCCTACGAGCAGTACTTC. Translated, it gives CASSLNGLARAYEQYF. The chain links TRBV11-2 to TRBJ2-7; 9 bases fit TRBD2. The CDR3 extends over 16 amino acids. Per germline, CDR1 SGHAT and CDR2 FQNNGV. V shed 2 bases and J 2 bases; nucleotides not matched to a gene: 7.

The chain has TRBV7-2 and TRBJ2-7; a weak D match, TRBD2 (6 bases). V was cut by 5 bases and J by 1 base, with 24 bases left in between. This CDR3 is 18 amino acids long. Germline V gives CDR1 SGHTA, CDR2 FQGNSA. CDR3 protein: CASSRPKDGGSNSYEQYF. CDR3 nucleotide sequence: TGTGCCAGCAGCCGCCCGAAGGATGGAGGGAGTAATTCCTACGAGCAGTACTTC.